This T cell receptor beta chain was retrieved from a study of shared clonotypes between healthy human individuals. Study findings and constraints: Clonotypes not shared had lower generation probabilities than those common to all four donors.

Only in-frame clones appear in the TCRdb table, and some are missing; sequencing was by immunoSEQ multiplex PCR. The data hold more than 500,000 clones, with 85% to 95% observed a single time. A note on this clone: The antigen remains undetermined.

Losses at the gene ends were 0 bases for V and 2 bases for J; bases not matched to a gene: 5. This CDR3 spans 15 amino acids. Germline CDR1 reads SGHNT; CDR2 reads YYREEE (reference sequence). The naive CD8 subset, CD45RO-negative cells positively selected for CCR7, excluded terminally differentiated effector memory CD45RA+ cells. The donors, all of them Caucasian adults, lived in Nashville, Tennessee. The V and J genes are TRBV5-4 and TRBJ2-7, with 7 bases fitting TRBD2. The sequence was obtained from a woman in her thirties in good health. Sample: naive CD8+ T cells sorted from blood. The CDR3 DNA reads TGTGCCAGCAGCTTGGAGCGCGGGAGACCCTACGAGCAGTACTTC. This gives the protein CASSLERGRPYEQYF.